This T cell receptor (beta chain) is from a study of blood T cells in healthy people across ages. Isolation recovered at least 6 million PBMCs from every sample. V lost 5 bases and J lost 6, with 14 bases in between. Germline assignment: CDR1 SGHTA and CDR2 FQGTGA. The CDR3 spans 13 residues. This clonotype was counted a few times. A second PCR of about 6 to 12 cycles used a sample-barcoded 5' primer and a J-beta primer mix. TCRdb re-derived calls from the 5' RACE reads in MiXCR, one entry per CDR3 protein. The sample lists about 780,000 distinct CDR3 sequences; under 30% were seen once. This sample was shared with a second study, whose subject was T cells of mothers and their children. That report notes: Per mother, over 9 million TCR beta CDR3 reads were obtained; per child, approximately 3 million.

This receptor was identified in a boy aged 10-17 years in good health. The sequencing sample was made of blood. V and J are TRBV7-3 and TRBJ2-7; maybe TRBD1 (6 bases). The CDR3 loop is CASSLGQYAEQYF. CDR3 coding DNA: TGTGCCAGCAGCCTAGGACAGTACGCCGAGCAGTACTTC.